The clone carrying this T cell receptor (beta chain) was recorded once. Profiling relied on immunoSEQ multiplex PCR, and the TCRdb table lists in-frame clones only, not all of them. The sample yields 40,000 or so clones, around nine tenths seen once. The sample belongs to a study of OX40 agonist ivuxolimab in advanced cancers. Whole-study context: Partial responses were recorded for three patients, including one with hepatocellular carcinoma and two with cutaneous melanoma.

This CDR3 is 13 amino acids long. In germline, CDR1 is WNHNN, CDR2 SYGVQD (reference sequence). Trimming removed 3 bases at V and 4 bases at J, with 8 bases between. The sample in question was CD4+ or CD8+ T cells sorted from blood, obtained in a trial of the OX40 agonist ivuxolimab. This chain links TRBV10-1 with TRBJ2-3; D remains ambiguous. This TCR was recovered from an adult with an advanced solid tumor such as melanoma, head and neck, liver or kidney cancer. The DNA for the CDR3 is TGCGCCAGCAGTGAAGGGAAGTCAGATACGCAGTATTTT. Its protein is CASSEGKSDTQYF.